This T cell receptor (beta chain) emerged from a study of shared clonotypes between healthy human individuals. Findings of the study overall: Among non-shared clonotypes, generation probabilities were lower than among those shared by all four donors.

With regard to this clone: Its matching antigen is unknown.

CD45RO-negative cells were positively selected for CCR7, leaving out terminally differentiated effector memory CD45RA+ cells. CDR3 length equals 14 residues. V was clipped by 3 bases and J by 0 bases, with 8 bases between them. Looked up from germline, CDR1 is SGHTA and CDR2 is FQGNSA. Clones were read by immunoSEQ multiplex PCR, and TCRdb kept only the in-frame ones, dropping some. This table has about 2.1 million clones, about 93% appearing once. The genes are TRBV7-2 and TRBJ1-1; D remains ambiguous. Sequencing used naive CD8+ T cells from PBMCs. The clonotype originates from a man between 18 and 29 years old in good health. Some clones in this sample may be carry-over from other donors' samples. In DNA, the CDR3 is TGTGCCAGCAGCTTTGGCTTTATGAACACTGAAGCTTTCTTT. Its protein is CASSFGFMNTEAFF.